This TCR beta chain originates from a study of response to subunit inactivated influenza vaccine. CDR1 is DFQATT and CDR2 is SNEGSKA in the germline V gene (reference sequence). The CDR3 totals 20 residues. V shed 3 bases, J shed 3 bases, and the junction held 19 bases outside the gene matches. Each CDR3 protein gets one entry after TCRdb re-called the RT-PCR reads with MiXCR. Among some 570,000 distinct CDR3 sequences listed, about 11% were seen once. These records were also assigned to another study, of T cells expressing NK-cell markers. From that report: UMI-tagged 5'RACE template switching yielded the TCR beta cDNA.

The sequences come from PBMCs from blood, collected on the day of vaccination. This chain links TRBV20-1 with TRBJ2-3, with TRBD1 matching over 12 bases. This clonotype originated in a middle-aged man who received an inactivated influenza vaccine. The CDR3: CSARVFGTGGGGTWTDTQYF. As DNA, the CDR3 is TGCAGTGCTAGGGTTTTCGGGACAGGGGGCGGCGGCACATGGACAGATACGCAGTATTTT.